Presented here are 22 T cell receptor beta chains from one specimen sequenced in a study of post-analysis software for immune sequencing data. The library was made from cDNA and included unique molecular identifiers. TCRdb fed the PCR reads into MiXCR, producing one record per CDR3 protein. The sample comprises about 400,000 distinct CDR3 sequences, roughly 30% of which are singletons, and under 15% rests with the top ten. General study findings and limits: Comparison of patients with controls showed five TRBV segments more frequent in patients, TRBV5-6, TRBV5-1 and TRBV20-1 among them.

No antigen is known for these receptors. Sequences were obtained from blood. The origin of the receptors is a girl aged 10-17 years with multiple sclerosis.

This clonotype was detected only a few times. The chain couples TRBV6-5 to TRBJ1-1; 8 nucleotides agree with TRBD1. Trimming took 7 bases from V and 4 from J; bases not matched to a gene: 5. Germline-derived CDR1 and CDR2 are MNHEY and SVGAGI. This CDR3 has 13 residues. In DNA form, the CDR3 reads TGTGCCAGCAATGGACAGGGCGGCACTGAAGCTTTCTTT. Translating it yields CASNGQGGTEAFF.

This clonotype has only one observation. One end of the junction is discordant with germline, which a read error may explain. The chain employs TRBV28 and TRBJ1-5; possible D gene TRBD1, 5 bases. Germline CDR1 is MDHEN and CDR2 is SYDVKM. This CDR3 comprises 16 residues. In DNA, the CDR3 is TGTGCCTGCAGTGTAAAGGGGATCTTAAGGAATCAGCCCCAGCATTTT. This translates into CACSVKGILRNQPQHF. Filled out from reference TRBV28 and TRBJ1-5, the complete variable domain reads DVKVTQSSRYLVKRTGEKVFLECVQDMDHENMFWYRQDPGLGLRLIYFSYDVKMKEKGDIPEGYSVSREKKERFSLILESASTNQTSMYLCACSVKGILRNQPQHFGDGTRLSIL.

V gene TRBV20-1 combines with J gene TRBJ1-4; D perhaps matches TRBD1 (5 bases). V was clipped by 6 bases and J by 7 bases, with 18 bases between them. Germline CDR1 and CDR2: DFQATT and SNEGSKA (reference sequence). CDR3 length: 14 amino acids. Here the CDR3 DNA reads TGCAGTGCCCGCGCCCCAGAGGGGATTGAAAAACTGTTTTTT. This translates into CSARAPEGIEKLFF.

There are a few counts of this clonotype. CDR3 in amino acids: CASSLAGTGKDNEQYF. The DNA for the CDR3 is TGTGCCAGCAGTTTAGCCGGGACAGGGAAGGACAACGAGCAGTACTTC. The V call is TRBV12-3 or TRBV12-4, the J call TRBJ2-7; 9 bases map to TRBD1. The CDR3 runs to 16 residues. The J segment lost 5 bases and the V segment lost 0 bases, leaving 8 bases of the junction unmatched.

On this clonotype itself: A read error may explain this, as a much larger clone is one base away. V gene TRBV5-1 combines with J gene TRBJ2-1, with D maybe TRBD2 (5 bases). This CDR3 is 13 amino acids long. With 4 bases removed from V and 8 bases from J, the gap between germline ends came to 13 bases. Looked up from germline, CDR1 is SGHRS and CDR2 is YFSETQ. The CDR3 reads CASSPGWVDEQFF. In DNA form, the CDR3 reads TGCGCCAGCAGCCCGGGGTGGGTCGATGAGCAGTTCTTC.

The chain has TRBV12-3 or TRBV12-4 and TRBJ1-5; possibly TRBD1 for D (6 bases). The CDR3 is 13 amino acids. The ends were cut back, 5 bases at V and 5 bases at J, with 10 bases in the middle. This CDR3 reads CASSRQGYQPQHF. The CDR3, as DNA: TGTGCCAGCAGTCGCCAGGGGTATCAGCCCCAGCATTTT.

The chain links TRBV7-8 to TRBJ2-1, with 13 positions matching TRBD2. CDR1 and CDR2 (germline): SGHVS, FQNEAQ. This CDR3 has 18 amino acids. V was clipped by 1 base and J by 5 bases; unmatched bases: 8. CDR3 region: CASSLVTVGLAGDNEQFF. CDR3 sequence (DNA): TGTGCCAGCAGCTTAGTTACTGTTGGACTAGCGGGGGACAATGAGCAGTTCTTC.

About this clonotype: Just one base apart from a much larger clone, this may be a read error. The genes are TRBV7-2 and TRBJ2-7; weak D call: TRBD2 (6 bases). This CDR3 is built from 12 residues. The germline gives CDR1 SGHTA, CDR2 FQGNSA. The V end was cut by 3 bases, the J end by 9 bases, with 12 bases between. This chain's CDR3 is CASSLLGGRQYF. CDR3 DNA: TGTGCCAGCAGCTTGTTGGGAGGCAGGCAGTACTTC.

This clonotype was found a few times. This sequence joins TRBV3-1 and TRBJ2-1; D gene uncertain. V was clipped by 2 bases and J by 7 bases, with 6 bases between them. The V gene's germline CDR1 is LGHDT and CDR2 YNNKEL (reference sequence). This CDR3 spans 12 amino acids. CDR3 sequence reads: CASSQSRNEQFF. The CDR3 bases are TGTGCCAGCAGCCAAAGCAGGAATGAGCAGTTCTTC.

This sequence joins TRBV20-1 and TRBJ2-4, with TRBD1 matching over 12 bases. The V gene's germline CDR1 is DFQATT and CDR2 SNEGSKA (reference sequence). The length of the CDR3 is 12 residues. Trimming at V came to 6 bases and at J to 10 bases, leaving 4 bases not matched to a gene. DNA of the CDR3: TGCAGTGCCGGGACAGGGGGCCCAATTCAGTACTTC. This codes for CSAGTGGPIQYF.

The chain uses TRBV5-8 and TRBJ1-2; tentative D call: TRBD1 (5 bases). CDR3 size: 15 residues. V lost 0 bases to trimming and J lost 4 bases, with 13 bases between them. Germline V gene data show CDR1 as SGHTS and CDR2 as YDEGEE. The CDR3 here is CASSLAGQGGYGYTF. The CDR3 nucleotides are TGTGCCAGCAGCTTGGCGGGTCAGGGAGGCTATGGCTACACCTTC.

This clonotype appeared a few times. The chain carries TRBV28 and TRBJ2-5; D ambiguous. Germline CDR1 and CDR2: MDHEN and SYDVKM. V shed 3 bases and J shed 4 bases, with 9 bases lying between them. There are 13 residues in the CDR3. In DNA, the CDR3 is TGTGCCAGCAGTTTCAACGTCCCAGAGACCCAGTACTTC. Its protein is CASSFNVPETQYF.

The V gene is TRBV6-1, the J gene TRBJ2-7; 9 nucleotides align to TRBD2. After removal of 1 base from V and 5 bases from J, the junction contained 6 bases not matched to a gene. The germline V gene has CDR1 MNHNS and CDR2 SASEGT. This CDR3 is built from 15 residues. CDR3 loop: CASSEGRGGRNEQYF. The CDR3 DNA reads as TGTGCCAGCAGTGAAGGGCGGGGGGGCAGGAACGAGCAGTACTTC.

The chain combines TRBV20-1 with TRBJ2-1; D gene uncertain. This CDR3 spans 14 amino acids. The ends were cut back, 3 bases at V and 4 bases at J, with 13 bases in the middle. Germline V gives CDR1 DFQATT, CDR2 SNEGSKA (reference sequence). Here the CDR3 DNA reads TGCAGTGCTAGGTCCCTATTGTCTTACAATGAGCAGTTCTTC. Amino acid sequence: CSARSLLSYNEQFF.

The V and J genes are TRBV5-1 and TRBJ1-1; TRBD1 agrees at 12 bases. The CDR3 covers 16 residues. Looked up from germline, CDR1 is SGHRS and CDR2 is YFSETQ. J was trimmed by 4 bases and V by 4 bases; bases with no gene match: 8. The CDR3: CASSMGTGGEGTEAFF. The CDR3 nucleotides read TGCGCCAGCAGCATGGGGACAGGGGGCGAAGGCACTGAAGCTTTCTTT.

In this sample, this clonotype turned up a few times. The chain uses TRBV10-1 and TRBJ2-1; the D gene is possibly TRBD2 (5 bases). Trimming left V 2 bases short and J 3 bases short, with 14 bases between. This CDR3 region has 16 residues. Germline V gene sequence: CDR1 WNHNN, CDR2 SYGVQD (reference sequence). CDR3 nucleotides: TGCGCCAGCAGTGAGGTTGGGCTGAGCGGCTACAATGAGCAGTTCTTC. Protein: CASSEVGLSGYNEQFF.

J is TRBJ1-2 and V is TRBV6-5; 10 nucleotides agree with TRBD1. V shed 2 bases, J shed 8 bases, and the junction held 5 bases outside the gene matches. Germline V gives CDR1 MNHEY, CDR2 SVGAGI. The CDR3 has 14 amino acids. CDR3 protein: CASSYDGTGAGYTF. The DNA of the CDR3 is TGTGCCAGCAGTTACGATGGGACAGGGGCGGGCTACACCTTC.

This clonotype appeared many times. This rearrangement joins TRBV5-1 to TRBJ2-3; 10 bases map to TRBD2. This CDR3 spans 15 amino acids. V lost 4 bases to trimming and J lost 0 bases; unmatched junction nucleotides: 2. Germline values: CDR1 SGHRS, CDR2 YFSETQ. The CDR3 spells CASSLAGASTDTQYF. The CDR3, as DNA: TGCGCCAGCAGCCTAGCGGGGGCTAGCACAGATACGCAGTATTTT.

This clonotype has a handful of counts. The V call is TRBV7-2, the J call TRBJ2-6; D call uncertain. With 5 bases removed from V and 4 bases from J, the gap between germline ends came to 12 bases. CDR3 size: 15 residues. Germline V gene data show CDR1 as SGHTA and CDR2 as FQGNSA. The CDR3 region has the DNA TGTGCCAGCAGCCTCAAGGATGCGGGGGCCAACGTCCTGACTTTC. Amino acid sequence: CASSLKDAGANVLTF.

Notes on this clonotype: The junction departs from the called germline gene at one end, perhaps through a read error. CDR3 in DNA: TGTGCCAGCAGTTGGGGGGATAACTATGGCTGCACCTTC. Translation gives CASSWGDNYGCTF. The J gene is TRBJ1-2, the V gene TRBV12-3 or TRBV12-4; tentatively, D is TRBD1 (5 bases). The CDR3 runs to 13 residues.

This sequence joins TRBV7-9 and TRBJ2-5; the D is unclear. CDR3 size: 12 residues. Germline V gene sequence: CDR1 SEHNR, CDR2 FQNEAQ (reference sequence). The germline V and J ends were trimmed by 9 bases and 4 bases, with 12 bases remaining between them. The CDR3 nucleotides read TGTGCCAGTGCGACAACGGGAGAGACCCAGTACTTC. Translation gives CASATTGETQYF.

To note about this clonotype: Relative to the germline gene, one junction end is altered; a read error may explain this. The chain recombines TRBV5-1 with TRBJ1-5, with D possibly TRBD1 on 6 matching bases. Germline V gene sequence: CDR1 SGHRS, CDR2 YFSETQ. This CDR3 is 15 amino acids long. CDR3 nucleotide sequence: TGCGCCAGCAGCTTGTCTGGCGGGGGCAATCAGCCCCGGCATTTT. Protein sequence: CASSLSGGGNQPRHF.